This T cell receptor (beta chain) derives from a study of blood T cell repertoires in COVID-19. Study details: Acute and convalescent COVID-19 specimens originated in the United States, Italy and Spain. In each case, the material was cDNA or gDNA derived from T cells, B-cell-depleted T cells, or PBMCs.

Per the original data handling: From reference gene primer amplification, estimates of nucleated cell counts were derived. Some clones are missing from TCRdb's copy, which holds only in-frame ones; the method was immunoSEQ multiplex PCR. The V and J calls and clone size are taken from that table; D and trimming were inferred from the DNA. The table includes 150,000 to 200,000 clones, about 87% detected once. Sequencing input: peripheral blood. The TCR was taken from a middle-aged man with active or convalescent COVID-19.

The CDR3 is CASSQGLLNEQFF. In DNA, the CDR3 is TGTGCCAGCAGCCAAGGACTCCTCAATGAGCAGTTCTTC. The chain carries TRBV7-6 and TRBJ2-1; perhaps TRBD2 as D (5 bases). Germline V gene data show CDR1 as SGHVS and CDR2 as FNYEAQ. Trimming removed 5 bases at V and 6 bases at J, with 11 bases between. The CDR3 covers 13 residues.